This T cell receptor beta chain was sequenced in a study of CD8+ T cells in alopecia areata. Regarding the study as a whole: Patients showed less clear TCR sequence sharing than mice, possibly partly because of HLA diversity.

This clone occurred a few times. What it binds is unknown. cDNA reverse transcribed from extracted RNA served as the sequencing template. Libraries were prepared by immunoSEQ multiplex PCR; TCRdb keeps only in-frame clonotypes and omits some of them. The sample carries 98,000 or so clones, roughly 64% recorded once. The receptor comes from a human donor in good health. Sequences were obtained from CD8+ T cells sorted from blood.

For the CDR3, the DNA is TGTGCCAGCAGCCAAGCGGCAGGGCATAGCAATCAGCCCCAGCATTTT. Amino acid sequence: CASSQAAGHSNQPQHF. V usage is TRBV4-2 and J usage is TRBJ1-5; TRBD1 is a possible D gene (5 bases). Germline lookup yields CDR1 LGHNA and CDR2 YNFKEQ. CDR3 length: 16 residues. Trimming took off 1 base at V and 0 bases at J, with 10 bases between the two ends.